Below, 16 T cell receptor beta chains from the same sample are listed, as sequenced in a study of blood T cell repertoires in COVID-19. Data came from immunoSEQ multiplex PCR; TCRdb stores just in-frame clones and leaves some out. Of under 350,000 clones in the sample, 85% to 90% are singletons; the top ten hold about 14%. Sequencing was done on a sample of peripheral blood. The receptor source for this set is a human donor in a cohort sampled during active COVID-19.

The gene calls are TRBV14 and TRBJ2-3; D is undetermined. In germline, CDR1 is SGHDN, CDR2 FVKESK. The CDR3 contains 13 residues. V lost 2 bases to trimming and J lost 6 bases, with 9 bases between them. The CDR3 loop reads CASSQTSWDTQYF. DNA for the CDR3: TGTGCCAGCAGCCAAACGAGTTGGGATACGCAGTATTTT.

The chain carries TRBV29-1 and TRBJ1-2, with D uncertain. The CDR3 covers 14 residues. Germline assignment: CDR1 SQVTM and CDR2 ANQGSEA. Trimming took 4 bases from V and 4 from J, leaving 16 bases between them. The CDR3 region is CSVGYDTTSYGYTF. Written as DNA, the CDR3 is TGCAGCGTTGGTTACGATACAACCTCCTATGGCTACACCTTC.

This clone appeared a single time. CDR3 coding DNA: TGTGCCACCGGACTAGCGGGGATCAATGAGCAGTTCTTC. This codes for CATGLAGINEQFF. The chain has TRBV10-3 and TRBJ2-1; 12 bases align to TRBD2. V lost 10 bases, J lost 6 bases, and 4 bases stayed unmatched. Germline CDR1 reads ENHRY; CDR2 reads SYGVKD. This CDR3 region has 13 residues.

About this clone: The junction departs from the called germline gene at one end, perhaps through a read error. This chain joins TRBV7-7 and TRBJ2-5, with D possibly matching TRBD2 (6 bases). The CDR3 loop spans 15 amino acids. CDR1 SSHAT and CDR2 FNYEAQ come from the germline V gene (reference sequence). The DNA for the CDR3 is TGTGCTAGCAGCTTATACAATAGCGGCGAAGAGACCCAGTACTTC. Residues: CASSLYNSGEETQYF.

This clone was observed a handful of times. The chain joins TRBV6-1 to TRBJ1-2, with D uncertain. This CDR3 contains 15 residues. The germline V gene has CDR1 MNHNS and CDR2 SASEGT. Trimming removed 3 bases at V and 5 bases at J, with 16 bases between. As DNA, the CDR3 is TGTGCCAGCAGTGAGGGTGACGGGAGGGTATATGGCTACACCTTC. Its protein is CASSEGDGRVYGYTF.

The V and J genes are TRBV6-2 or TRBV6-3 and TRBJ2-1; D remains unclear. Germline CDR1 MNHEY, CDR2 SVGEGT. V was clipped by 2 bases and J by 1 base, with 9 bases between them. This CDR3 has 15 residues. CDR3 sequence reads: CASSYADPSYNEQFF. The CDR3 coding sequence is TGTGCCAGCAGTTACGCAGATCCATCCTACAATGAGCAGTTCTTC.

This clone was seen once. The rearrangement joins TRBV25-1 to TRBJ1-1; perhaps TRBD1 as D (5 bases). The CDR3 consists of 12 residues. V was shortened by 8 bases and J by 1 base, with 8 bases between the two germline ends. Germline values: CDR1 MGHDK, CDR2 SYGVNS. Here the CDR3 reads CASRGSNTEAFF. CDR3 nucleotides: TGTGCCAGCCGGGGGTCGAACACTGAAGCTTTCTTT.

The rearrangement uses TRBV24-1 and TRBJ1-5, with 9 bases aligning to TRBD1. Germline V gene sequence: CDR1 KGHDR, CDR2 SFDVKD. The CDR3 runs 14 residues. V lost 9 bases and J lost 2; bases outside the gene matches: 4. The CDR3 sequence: CATAQGAGNQPQHF. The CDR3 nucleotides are TGTGCCACCGCACAGGGGGCGGGCAATCAGCCCCAGCATTTT.

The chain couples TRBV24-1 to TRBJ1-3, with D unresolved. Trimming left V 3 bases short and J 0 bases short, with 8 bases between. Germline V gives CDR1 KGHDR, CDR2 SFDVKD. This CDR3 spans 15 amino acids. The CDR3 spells CATSDATNSGNTIYF. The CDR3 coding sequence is TGTGCCACCAGTGATGCGACTAACTCTGGAAACACCATATATTTT.

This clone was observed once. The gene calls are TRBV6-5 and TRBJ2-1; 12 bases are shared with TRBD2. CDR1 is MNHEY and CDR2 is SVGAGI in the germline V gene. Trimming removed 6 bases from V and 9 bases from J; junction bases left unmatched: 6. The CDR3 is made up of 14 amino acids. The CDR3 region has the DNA TGTGCCAGCAGCCTAGCGGGAGGGCAAGGTGAGCAGTTCTTC. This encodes CASSLAGGQGEQFF.

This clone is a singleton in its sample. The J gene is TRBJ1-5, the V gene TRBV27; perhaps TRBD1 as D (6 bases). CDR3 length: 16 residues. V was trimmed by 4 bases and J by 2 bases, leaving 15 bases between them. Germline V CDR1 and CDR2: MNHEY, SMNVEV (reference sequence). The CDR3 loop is CASSSRGIWGNQPQHF. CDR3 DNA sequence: TGTGCCAGCAGTTCCAGGGGCATCTGGGGCAATCAGCCCCAGCATTTT.

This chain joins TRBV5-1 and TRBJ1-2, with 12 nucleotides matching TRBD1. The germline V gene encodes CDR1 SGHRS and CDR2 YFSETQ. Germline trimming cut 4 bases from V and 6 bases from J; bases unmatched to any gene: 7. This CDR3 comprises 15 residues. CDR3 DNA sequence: TGCGCCAGCAGCCTAGCCGGGACAGGGGGCGATGGCTACACCTTC. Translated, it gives CASSLAGTGGDGYTF.

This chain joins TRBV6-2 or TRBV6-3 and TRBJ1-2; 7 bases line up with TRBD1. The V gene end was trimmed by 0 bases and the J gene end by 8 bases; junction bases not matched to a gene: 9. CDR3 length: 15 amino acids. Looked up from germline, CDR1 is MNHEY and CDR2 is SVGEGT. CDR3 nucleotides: TGTGCCAGCAGTTACTCGGAGGGGGCGCCCGGAGGCTACACCTTC. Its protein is CASSYSEGAPGGYTF.

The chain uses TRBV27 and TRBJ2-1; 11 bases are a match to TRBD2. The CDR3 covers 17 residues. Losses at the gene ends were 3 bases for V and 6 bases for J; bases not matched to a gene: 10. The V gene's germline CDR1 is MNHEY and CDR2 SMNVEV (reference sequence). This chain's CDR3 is CASSFLIAGGPGNEQFF. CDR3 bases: TGTGCCAGCAGTTTCTTAATAGCGGGAGGGCCGGGCAATGAGCAGTTCTTC.

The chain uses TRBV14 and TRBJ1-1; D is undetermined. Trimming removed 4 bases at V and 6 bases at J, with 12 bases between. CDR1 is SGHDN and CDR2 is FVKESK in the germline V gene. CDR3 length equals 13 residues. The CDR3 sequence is CASSRLRTAEAFF. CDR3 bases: TGTGCCAGCAGCCGCCTAAGAACCGCTGAAGCTTTCTTT.

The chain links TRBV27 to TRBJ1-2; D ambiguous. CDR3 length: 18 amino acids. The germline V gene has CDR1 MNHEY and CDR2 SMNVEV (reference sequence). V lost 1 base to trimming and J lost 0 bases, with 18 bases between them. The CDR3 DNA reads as TGTGCCAGCAGTTTATTACGGGAAGTAGGCTTAGCTAACTATGGCTACACCTTC. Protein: CASSLLREVGLANYGYTF.